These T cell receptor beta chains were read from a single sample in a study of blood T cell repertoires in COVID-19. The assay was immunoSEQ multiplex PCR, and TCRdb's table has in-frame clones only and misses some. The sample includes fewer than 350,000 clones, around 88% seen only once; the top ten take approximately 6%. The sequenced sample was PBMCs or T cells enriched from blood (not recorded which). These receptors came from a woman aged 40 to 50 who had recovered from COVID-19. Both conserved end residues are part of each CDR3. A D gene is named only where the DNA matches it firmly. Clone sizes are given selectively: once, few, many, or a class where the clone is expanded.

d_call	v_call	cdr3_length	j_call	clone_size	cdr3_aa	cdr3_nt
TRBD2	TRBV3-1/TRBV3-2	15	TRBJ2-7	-	CASSLTSGGTYEQYF	TGTGCCAGCAGCCTGACTAGCGGGGGTACCTACGAGCAGTACTTC
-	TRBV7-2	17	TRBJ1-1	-	CASSSFSLRQGRIEAFF	TGTGCCAGCAGCTCATTTTCCCTTAGGCAGGGTAGGATTGAAGCTTTCTTT
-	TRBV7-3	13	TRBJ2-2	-	CASSFSDAGELFF	TGTGCCAGCAGCTTTTCAGATGCCGGGGAGCTGTTTTTT
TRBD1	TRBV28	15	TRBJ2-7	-	CASSLQGAIGYEQYF	TGTGCCAGCAGTCTACAGGGGGCGATTGGTTACGAGCAGTACTTC
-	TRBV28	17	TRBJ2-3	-	CASSFGPLGTRADTQYF	TGTGCCAGCAGTTTTGGTCCCCTCGGAACTCGGGCAGATACGCAGTATTTT
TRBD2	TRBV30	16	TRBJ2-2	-	CAWSGTLAGVTGELFF	TGTGCCTGGAGTGGAACCCTAGCGGGAGTGACCGGGGAGCTGTTTTTT
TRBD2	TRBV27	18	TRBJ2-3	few	CASSSIIRLAGVPDTQYF	TGTGCCAGCAGTTCTATTATTAGACTAGCGGGAGTTCCAGATACGCAGTATTTT
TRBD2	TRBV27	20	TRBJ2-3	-	CASSLSIGGTSGSIADTQYF	TGTGCCAGCAGTTTATCAATTGGGGGGACTAGCGGGAGCATAGCAGATACGCAGTATTTT
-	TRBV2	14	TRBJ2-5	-	CASSVGLYQETQYF	TGTGCCAGCAGTGTTGGACTCTACCAAGAGACCCAGTACTTC
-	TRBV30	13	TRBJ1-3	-	CAQEAGVGNTIYF	TGTGCCCAAGAGGCAGGGGTTGGAAACACCATATATTTT
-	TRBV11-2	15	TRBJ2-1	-	CASSLTSGSDNEQFF	TGTGCCAGCAGCTTGACCTCCGGGAGCGACAATGAGCAGTTCTTC
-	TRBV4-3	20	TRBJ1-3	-	CASSQEYVRGSWGGRNTIYF	TGCGCCAGCAGCCAAGAATACGTTCGAGGGAGCTGGGGGGGACGAAACACCATATATTTT
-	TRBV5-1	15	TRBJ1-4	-	CASSPRTVPNEKLFF	TGCGCCAGCAGCCCGAGGACAGTTCCTAATGAAAAACTGTTTTTT
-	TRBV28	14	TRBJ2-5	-	CASSPPYSQETQYF	TGTGCCAGCAGCCCCCCTTATTCCCAAGAGACCCAGTACTTC
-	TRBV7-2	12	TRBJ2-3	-	CASSFRSDTQYF	TGTGCCAGCAGCTTCAGGTCAGATACGCAGTATTTT
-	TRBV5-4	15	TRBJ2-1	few	CASSLGGDSYNEQFF	TGTGCCAGCAGCTTGGGGGGGGACTCCTACAATGAGCAGTTCTTC
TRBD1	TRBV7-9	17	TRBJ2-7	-	CASSRQGSPRSGAEQYF	TGTGCCAGCAGCCGACAGGGGAGCCCCCGATCTGGCGCCGAGCAGTACTTC
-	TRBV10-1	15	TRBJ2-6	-	CASSEQGSGANVLTF	TGCGCCAGCAGTGAACAGGGATCGGGGGCCAACGTCCTGACTTTC
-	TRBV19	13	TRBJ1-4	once	CATAGQLGEKLFF	TGTGCCACCGCAGGTCAGCTCGGTGAAAAACTGTTTTTT
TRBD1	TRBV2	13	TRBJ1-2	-	CASSARTGYGYTF	TGTGCCAGCAGTGCCAGGACAGGCTATGGCTACACCTTC
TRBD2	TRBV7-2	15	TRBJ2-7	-	CASSPGLAEFYEQYF	TGTGCCAGCAGCCCCGGACTAGCGGAGTTTTACGAGCAGTACTTC
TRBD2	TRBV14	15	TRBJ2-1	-	CASSRPGGGYNEQFF	TGTGCCAGCAGCCGTCCGGGCGGGGGCTACAATGAGCAGTTCTTC
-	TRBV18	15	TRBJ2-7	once	CASSPYRSTSYEQYF	TGTGCCAGCTCACCCTACAGGTCCACGAGCTACGAGCAGTACTTC
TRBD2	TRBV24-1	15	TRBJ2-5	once	CATSDTTSGRETQYF	TGTGCCACCAGTGATACGACTAGCGGGAGAGAGACCCAGTACTTC
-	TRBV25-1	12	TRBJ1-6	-	CASSAPRSPLHF	TGTGCCAGCAGTGCCCCCCGTTCACCCCTCCACTTT